This T cell receptor beta chain appears in the sequencing data of a study of blood T cell repertoires in COVID-19 (dated by TCRdb to 2019 to 2021). A note on the overall study: Samples covering the acute and convalescent phases of COVID-19 were provided by collaborators in the United States, Italy and Spain. The repertoires were made available in a free public database intended to serve as a resource for research on the immune response to SARS-CoV-2. A de-identified subject ID, COVID-19 status, age in years and sex were almost always included in the sample metadata. The dataset comprised deeply sampled blood TCRbeta repertoires from subjects exposed to, actively infected with, or recovered from COVID-19. Where available, HLA class I and class II types were obtained from metadata supplied by the sample provider rather than from assay-based typing. Samples came from the ongoing ImmuneRACE study (first 160 participants) plus 1,254 subjects from 6 global collaborators. The material from the prospective study consisted of cDNA or gDNA derived from T cells, B-cell-depleted T cells, or PBMCs. The investigation overall reported the following: How much clinical and demographic metadata was included differed by source and by participant, and the metadata was provided uncurated.

With regard to this clone: This clone's antigen is unknown. No base quality information exists; no much larger clone differs at one position.

Each collaborating institution followed its own protocols to collect whole blood in K2EDTA tubes. For TCRbeta analysis, collaborators shipped samples as frozen whole blood, isolated PBMCs, or DNA extracted from either of those sample types. TCRbeta CDR3 regions were amplified from genomic DNA by means of the immunoSEQ Assay, a bias-controlled multiplex PCR. Under the source paper's analysis protocol: The number of nucleated cells in each sample was estimated from the amplification of reference gene primers within the assay. To quantify the absolute abundance of each unique TCRbeta CDR3 rearrangement, sequence reads were collapsed and filtered. For each sample, productive Simpson clonality was calculated as the square root of Simpson's diversity index across productive rearrangements. Not all clones reach the TCRdb copy of this immuneACCESS table, which keeps in-frame sequences only. Checked studies attribute under half of the gap to unresolved V genes and leave the rest unexplained. D and trimming come from the DNA, and the V and J calls and clone size come from that table. This sample has about 76,000 clones in its table, and about 80% of those were observed once. The biggest ten clones account for 10% to 15% of the sample.

Trimming at the junction amounts to 1 base on V and 6 bases on J, and the germline ends lie 8 bases apart. Inclusive of the bounding cysteine and phenylalanine, the CDR3 is 13 residues long. The CDR3 DNA has 39 bases and is translated from base 1. The germline V gene gives CDR1 as SGHTA and CDR2 as FQGTGA. The source is a human donor in a cohort sampled during active COVID-19. Sequencing was performed on peripheral blood. Here the chain combines TRBV7-3 and TRBJ2-3, with an unclear D gene assignment. The CDR3 sequence is CASSLSASDTQYF. The bases read TGTGCCAGCAGCTTAAGCGCGTCCGATACGCAGTATTTT. With the portions outside the CDR3 filled from the reference TRBV7-3 and TRBJ2-3 genes, the complete variable region becomes GAGVSQTPSNKVTEKGKYVELRCDPISGHTALYWYRQSLGQGPEFLIYFQGTGAADDSGLPNDRFFAVRPEGSVSTLKIQRTERGDSAVYLCASSLSASDTQYFGPGTRLTVL.